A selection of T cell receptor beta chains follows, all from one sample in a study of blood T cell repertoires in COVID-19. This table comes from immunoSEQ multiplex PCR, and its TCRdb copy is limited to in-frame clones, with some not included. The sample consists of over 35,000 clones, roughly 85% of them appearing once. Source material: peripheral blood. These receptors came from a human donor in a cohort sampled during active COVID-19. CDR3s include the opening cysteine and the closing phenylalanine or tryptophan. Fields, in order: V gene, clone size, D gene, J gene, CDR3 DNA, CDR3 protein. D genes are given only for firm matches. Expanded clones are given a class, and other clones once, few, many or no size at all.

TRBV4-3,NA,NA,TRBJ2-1,TGCGCCAGCAGCCAAGAGGCAAAGTACAATGAGCAGTTCTTC,CASSQEAKYNEQFF
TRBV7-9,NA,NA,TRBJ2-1,TGTGCCAGCAGCTTTAGTAGCGGAGGGTCCTACAATGAGCAGTTCTTC,CASSFSSGGSYNEQFF
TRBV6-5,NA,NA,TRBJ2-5,TGTGCCAGCAGTTTACTGGGTAGGGGTCAAGAGACCCAGTACTTC,CASSLLGRGQETQYF
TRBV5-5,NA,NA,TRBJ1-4,TGTGCCAGCAGCTTGGGGGGCGGTGGAAGCCAAAAACTGTTTTTT,CASSLGGGGSQKLFF
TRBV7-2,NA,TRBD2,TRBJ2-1,TGTGCCAGCAGCTTCTCCGGGACTAGCGTCAATGAGCAGTTCTTC,CASSFSGTSVNEQFF
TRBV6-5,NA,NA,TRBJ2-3,TGTGCCAGCAGTTACGGACAGAACACAGATACGCAGTATTTT,CASSYGQNTDTQYF
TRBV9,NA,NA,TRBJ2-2,TGTGCCAGCAGCGCCGGAGGGCCGACCGGGGAGCTGTTTTTT,CASSAGGPTGELFF
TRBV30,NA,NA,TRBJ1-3,TGTGCCTGGAACATACCCGGGGGAAACACCATATATTTT,CAWNIPGGNTIYF
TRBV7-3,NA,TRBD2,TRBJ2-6,TGTGCCAGCAGCATGGGACTAGCGGGGAGCTCTGGGGCCAACGTCCTGACTTTC,CASSMGLAGSSGANVLTF
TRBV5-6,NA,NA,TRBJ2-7,TGTGCCAGCAGCTTACGGTACGAGCAGTACTTC,CASSLRYEQYF
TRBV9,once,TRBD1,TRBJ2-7,TGTGCCAGCAGCGTAGAAGGGACAGGGGGGCTCGAGCAGTACTTC,CASSVEGTGGLEQYF
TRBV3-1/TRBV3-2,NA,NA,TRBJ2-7,TGTGCCAGCAGCCACGCCGGGTCATCCGCCTACGAGCAGTACTTC,CASSHAGSSAYEQYF
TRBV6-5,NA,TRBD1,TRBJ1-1,TGTGCCAGCAGCTATGGACAGGGGGAAGCTTTCTTT,CASSYGQGEAFF
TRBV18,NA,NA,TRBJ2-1,TGTGCCAGCTCAGCCCGTGAGGTGAGGAGCTCCTACAATGAGCAGTTCTTC,CASSAREVRSSYNEQFF
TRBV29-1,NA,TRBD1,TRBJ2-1,TGCAGCGCTACAGGGGATAAAGGTGAGCAGTTCTTC,CSATGDKGEQFF
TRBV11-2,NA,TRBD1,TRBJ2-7,TGTGCCAGCAGCGCTATGACAGGGTTCAGCTCCTACGAGCAGTACTTC,CASSAMTGFSSYEQYF
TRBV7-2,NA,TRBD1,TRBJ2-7,TGTGCCAGCAGCTACGGACAGGGGAGCCCTAGCGAGCAGTACTTC,CASSYGQGSPSEQYF